This T cell receptor beta chain comes out of a study of T cells in Graves' hyperthyroidism and ophthalmopathy (dated by TCRdb to the late 2010s). Background for the entire study: A discovery cohort of around 100 patients, about 40 with Graves' ophthalmopathy and 57 with stable Graves' hyperthyroidism, was used to find distinguishing TCR V-J signatures. The paper describes TCR Vbeta CDR3 sequencing of some 130 peripheral blood samples, made up of roughly 40 ophthalmopathy patients, 70 to 80 hyperthyroidism patients and some 17 progressor patients. After blood sampling, hyperthyroidism patients were treated with methimazole at a starting dose of 30 mg daily, and ophthalmopathy patients were treated with high-dose intravenous methylprednisolone. The 95 to 100 discovery patients were divided at random into training and test sets in a 7:3 ratio. In addition, the study compared T-cell repertoires in thyroid tissue and in blood from about six Graves' hyperthyroidism patients. Whether ophthalmopathy could be predicted prospectively was tested in an independent validation cohort made up of under 20 hyperthyroidism patients plus 17 patients who later progressed to ophthalmopathy. Study-wide findings and limitations: A 13 V-J signature model separated ophthalmopathy from stable hyperthyroidism, with approximately 86% sensitivity and just under 84% specificity in cross-validation and 80%/75% in testing. Blood samples also contained most of the expanded thyroid clonotypes (frequency above 0.001), which suggests that blood repertoires may reflect thyroid immune responses. In validation, progression to ophthalmopathy was predicted by the model with 70.59% sensitivity and roughly 76% specificity, a median of approximately 6.5 months before onset. No statistical method was used to fix the sample size in advance, and group allocation was not hidden from the investigators.

CDR3 length: 15 amino acids, cysteine to phenylalanine. Only the CDR3 DNA is retained, 45 bases long and in frame from the first base. V and J are truncated by 6 bases and 1 base respectively, leaving an intervening sequence of 13 bases. The germline V gene gives CDR1 as SGHAT and CDR2 as FQNNGV. Stable Graves' hyperthyroidism was defined as the absence of progression to ophthalmopathy over 18 months of follow-up. Hyperthyroidism patients were newly diagnosed, had a disease duration of under 2 months, and were aged 18 to 65 years. Any patient with an uncontrolled infection, another autoimmune disease, pregnancy or lactation was excluded. Diagnoses were based on clinical symptoms, serum thyroxine and TRAb, thyroid ultrasound and orbital computed tomography. Trizol reagent was used to extract total RNA, and RNA quality was then checked on an Agilent 2100 Bioanalyzer. Amplification of TCR beta CDR3 regions was carried out from RNA transcripts. For the first round of RT-PCR on the TCR CDR3, the HTBI primer set was used together with the Qiagen OneStep RT-PCR kit. Libraries were constructed in a second round of multiplex PCR, after which size selection and purification were carried out. Sequencing of the libraries was done on an Illumina HiSeq2000 using paired-end 100 bp reads. The original methods were these. SOAPnuke was used to process the raw data, removing reads that contained adapters or uncalled bases, had a mean Phred below 15, or lacked an exact match to the constant primer or identifier. High-quality paired reads were merged using COPE v1.2.5, and each unique nucleotide sequence was defined as a clonotype. MiTCR v1.1 was used to align clonotypes to the IMGT TRBV, TRBD and TRBJ reference segments. Analysis was restricted to V-J combinations with a frequency above 0.0001, which covered roughly 99% of repertoires. A TCS score was defined as the ratio between F50 (clonal expansion) and ExV (chaos), using BLOSUM62-based TCRdist between CDR3 peptides within each V-J. Welch's t-statistics and random forest reduced several hundred V-J features to 13, which were used in a naive Bayes classifier (R e1071). Starting from the raw public reads, TCRdb applied fastp trimming at Q25, assembled clones with MiXCR and retained in-frame beta chains. All rows with the same CDR3 protein become a single entry with the most common DNA and genes. The V and J calls shown here were made by TCRdb, not taken from the authors' results. The sample yields about 540,000 distinct CDR3 sequences; 35% to 55% were counted once. The ten largest clones add up to 8.2% of the sample.

A word on this clonotype: Its antigen is unknown. Base qualities are not recorded, but no much larger clone differs from it by a single base.

The TCR was taken from a woman younger than 35 with Graves' hyperthyroidism. Donor details come from another sample of the same person, matched by shared clones. The sample consisted of peripheral blood or thyroid tissue (not recorded which). Rearrangement joined TRBV11-2 to TRBJ1-5; a weak D assignment points to TRBD1 (5 bases agree). The DNA reads as follows: TGTGCCAGCAGACCGCACCGGGACAGCAATCAGCCCCAGCATTTT. Its translation reads: CASRPHRDSNQPQHF.